Each of the 5 T cell receptor beta chains below was sequenced from the same sample in a study of early T cells in non-severe SARS-CoV-2 infection. TCRdb reprocessed the 5' RACE reads via MiXCR and lists one record per CDR3 protein. The sample lists about 100,000 distinct CDR3 sequences; under 15% were seen once. Sequenced: whole blood. The receptors were sampled from an adult who was a healthcare worker with PCR-confirmed SARS-CoV-2 infection or an uninfected control (not recorded which).

This clonotype was seen ten or more times. V usage is TRBV29-1 and J usage is TRBJ2-1; D is unresolved. Germline V lookup: CDR1 SQVTM, CDR2 ANQGSEA. The CDR3 spans 14 residues. V was pared by 4 bases and J by 0 bases, with 10 bases between. The CDR3 protein is CSVVGTSSYNEQFF. CDR3 nucleotides: TGCAGCGTTGTTGGCACAAGCTCCTACAATGAGCAGTTCTTC.

This clonotype was observed many times. The gene calls are TRBV4-1 and TRBJ2-2; possible D gene TRBD1, 5 bases. V dropped 5 bases and J dropped 3 bases, with 10 bases sitting between them. The germline gives CDR1 MGHRA, CDR2 YSYEKL. This CDR3 is 14 amino acids long. The CDR3 region is CASSSGQYTGELFF. The CDR3 DNA reads as TGCGCCAGCAGCTCTGGACAATACACCGGGGAGCTGTTTTTT.

The CDR3: CASSETGVAKNIQYF. The CDR3, as DNA: TGCGCCAGCAGTGAGACAGGGGTAGCCAAAAACATTCAGTACTTC. The chain links TRBV10-1 to TRBJ2-4; 7 nucleotides align to TRBD1. The CDR3 covers 15 residues. The V and J ends lost 2 bases and 0 bases, in that order; junction bases with no gene match: 1. Germline V CDR1 and CDR2: WNHNN, SYGVQD (reference sequence).

This clonotype was seen many times. The V gene is TRBV4-1, the J gene TRBJ1-2; a possible D gene is TRBD1 (6 bases). CDR3 length equals 16 residues. Germline CDR1 is MGHRA and CDR2 is YSYEKL. V shed 1 base and J shed 3 bases, with 15 bases lying between them. The chain's CDR3 is CASSQGIRGLDYGYTF. The CDR3 coding sequence is TGCGCCAGCAGCCAAGGGATCAGGGGCCTGGACTATGGCTACACCTTC.

This clonotype was counted ten times or more. The chain recombines TRBV5-4 with TRBJ1-5; perhaps TRBD1 as D (5 bases). Trimming removed 4 bases at V and 5 bases at J, with 10 bases between. The CDR3 is 13 amino acids. Germline V CDR1 and CDR2: SGHNT, YYREEE (reference sequence). The CDR3 reads CASSLGGDQPQHF. In DNA, the CDR3 is TGTGCCAGCAGCCTGGGGGGAGATCAGCCCCAGCATTTT.